The present TCR beta chain was sequenced within a study of CD8+ T cells in alopecia areata. Sorting relied on CD4, CD8alpha, NKG2D, NKG2ACE and other markers applied to pooled cutaneous lymph node cells. Comments on this clone: The germline and genes are mouse ones. The read terminates 4 residues before the CDR3 end, so the remaining end is supplied by the germline J gene.

Germline V lookup: CDR1 LGHNA, CDR2 YNLKQL (reference sequence). The CDR3 length is 13 residues. RNA was isolated and reverse transcribed to cDNA, the sequencing template. Using immunoSEQ multiplex PCR, the repertoire was profiled, and TCRdb retains in-frame clones only, with some absent. Sampling found 200,000 to 300,000 clones, none seen once. Material for sequencing was CD4+ T cells sorted from a lymph node. The clonotype originates from a C3H/HeJ mouse with alopecia areata. The MHC haplotype of this mouse line is H2-k. This chain links TRBV5 with TRBJ2-5; a weak D match, TRBD1 (6 bases). Partial CDR3 DNA: TGTGCCAGCAGCTTCAGGGGAGGAGAC. Translation: CASSFRGGD. The whole CDR3 protein is CASSFRGGDTQYF.